One and the same sample provided the 3 T cell receptor beta chains below, sequenced in a study of blood T cell repertoires in COVID-19. The table came from immunoSEQ multiplex PCR; TCRdb's copy has only in-frame clones and leaves some out. The sample contains 200,000 or so clones, 81% of which appear only once. The sample was peripheral blood. All receptors derive from a woman over 75 with COVID-19, enrolled during active disease.

The chain has TRBV2 and TRBJ2-1; 13 bases match TRBD2. Germline trimming cut 5 bases from V and 2 bases from J; bases unmatched to any gene: 3. The CDR3 loop spans 16 amino acids. CDR1 and CDR2 (germline): SNHLY, FYNNEI. CDR3 sequence: CASSLGTSGTYNEQFF. DNA for the CDR3: TGTGCCAGCAGTCTGGGGACTAGCGGGACCTACAATGAGCAGTTCTTC.

This clone was counted ten times or more. The chain uses TRBV27 and TRBJ1-2; D not certain. CDR3 length equals 14 residues. Deletions cut 0 bases from V and 7 bases from J, with 12 bases between. In germline, CDR1 is MNHEY, CDR2 SMNVEV (reference sequence). The CDR3 loop is CASSLSAGMVGYTF. CDR3 DNA sequence: TGTGCCAGCAGTTTATCGGCCGGGATGGTTGGCTACACCTTC.

The rearrangement joins TRBV10-3 to TRBJ1-2; possibly TRBD1 for D (6 bases). CDR1 and CDR2 (germline): ENHRY, SYGVKD. CDR3 size: 18 residues. V lost 3 bases, J lost 4 bases, and 24 bases lay in between. This CDR3 reads CAISDLTRGSVGSYGYTF. The CDR3 DNA is TGTGCCATCAGTGACCTTACCAGGGGATCAGTTGGGTCCTATGGCTACACCTTC.